The 17 T cell receptor beta chains below all came from one sample that was sequenced in a study of response to subunit inactivated influenza vaccine. TCRdb ran MiXCR on the RT-PCR reads and lists one entry per CDR3 protein. Altogether about 520,000 distinct CDR3 sequences are present, 6.5% to 8% being singletons, with the ten largest covering over 10%. The sample consisted of PBMCs from blood, taken approximately 25 months after vaccination. These receptors came from a man in his fifties or sixties who received an inactivated influenza vaccine.

This clonotype turned up a few times. The chain's CDR3 is CASSLGTGGLSTDTQYF. The CDR3 DNA reads TGTGCCAGCAGCCTTGGGACAGGAGGACTTAGCACAGATACGCAGTATTTT. This chain links TRBV5-8 with TRBJ2-3, with TRBD1 matching over 8 bases. The CDR3 has 17 amino acids. Germline assignment: CDR1 SGHTS and CDR2 YDEGEE. V shed 4 bases and J 0 bases; nucleotides not matched to a gene: 10.

CDR3 sequence (DNA): TGTGCCAGCAGGTTAAGGGGGCCCACTGAAGCTTTCTTT. It translates to CASRLRGPTEAFF. This chain links TRBV2 with TRBJ1-1; TRBD1 matches 7 bases. With V trimmed by 6 bases and J by 4 bases, 5 bases remained unmatched. This CDR3 spans 13 amino acids. Germline CDR1 is SNHLY and CDR2 is FYNNEI.

The chain has TRBV5-1 and TRBJ2-3, with TRBD2 matching 12 bases. The CDR3 consists of 16 residues. Trimming cost V 4 bases and J 2 bases; bases outside gene matches: 5. CDR1 is SGHRS, CDR2 YFSETQ, per germline. As DNA, the CDR3 is TGCGCCAGCAGCCCAGGACTAGCGGGGACCACAGATACGCAGTATTTT. Residues: CASSPGLAGTTDTQYF.

The J gene is TRBJ1-2, the V gene TRBV5-4; the match to TRBD1 covers 9 bases. The germline V gene encodes CDR1 SGHNT and CDR2 YYREEE (reference sequence). V gave up 7 bases and J gave up 4 bases; unmatched junction bases: 8. This CDR3 contains 14 residues. CDR3 sequence reads: CASGGDRVGYGYTF. For the CDR3, the DNA is TGTGCCAGCGGTGGGGACAGGGTGGGCTATGGCTACACCTTC. Full variable domain (rest looked up from reference TRBV5-4 and TRBJ1-2): ETGVTQSPTHLIKTRGQQVTLRCSSQSGHNTVSWYQQALGQGPQFIFQYYREEENGRGNFPPRFSGLQFPNYSSELNVNALELDDSALYLCASGGDRVGYGYTFGSGTRLTVV.

This clonotype appeared many times. The chain employs TRBV5-1 and TRBJ1-1; D is possibly TRBD1 (6 bases). CDR3 length equals 14 residues. In germline, CDR1 is SGHRS, CDR2 YFSETQ. The V end lost 2 bases, the J end lost 4 bases, and 12 bases lay between the germline ends. The chain's CDR3 is CASSLGGMSTEAFF. CDR3 DNA sequence: TGCGCCAGCAGCTTAGGGGGTATGAGCACTGAAGCTTTCTTT.

The chain joins TRBV20-1 to TRBJ2-5; no definite D call. The CDR3 extends over 14 amino acids. The germline V gene encodes CDR1 DFQATT and CDR2 SNEGSKA (reference sequence). V lost 0 bases to trimming and J lost 4 bases, with 12 bases between them. CDR3 DNA: TGCAGTGCTAGAGATCAGTCGTACCGAGAGACCCAGTACTTC. Encoded protein: CSARDQSYRETQYF.

Many counts were recorded for this clonotype. The rearrangement joins TRBV4-2 to TRBJ1-1, with 7 nucleotides matching TRBD1. This CDR3 comprises 16 residues. V was pared by 0 bases and J by 1 base, with 5 bases of the junction left unmatched. Germline V gene data show CDR1 as LGHNA and CDR2 as YNFKEQ. The CDR3 bases are TGTGCCAGCAGCCAAGAGGAGGGGGCAAGGAACACTGAAGCTTTCTTT. Translated, it gives CASSQEEGARNTEAFF.

The genes are TRBV18 and TRBJ1-1, with D possibly being TRBD1 (6 bases). The CDR3 runs to 12 residues. Germline lookup yields CDR1 KGHSH and CDR2 LQKENI. The ends were cut back, 7 bases at V and 5 bases at J, with 11 bases in the middle. The CDR3: CASFAGTTEAFF. The CDR3 nucleotides are TGTGCCAGCTTTGCAGGGACAACTGAAGCTTTCTTT.

In its sample, this clonotype was seen many times. The chain is built from TRBV6-6 and TRBJ1-6, with D hard to call. The CDR3 is 12 residues long. Germline V gives CDR1 MNHNY, CDR2 SVGAGI (reference sequence). V was shortened by 0 bases and J by 10 bases, with 4 bases between the two germline ends. The CDR3 DNA reads as TGTGCCAGCAGTTACTCGAACTCACCCCTCCACTTT. As protein: CASSYSNSPLHF.

This clonotype was seen many times. The chain has TRBV12-3 or TRBV12-4 and TRBJ2-5; D is possibly TRBD2 (6 bases). The CDR3 extends over 14 amino acids. Trimming cost V 7 bases and J 5 bases, with 17 bases left between them. CDR3 region: CASNGGAGLETQYF. Here the CDR3 DNA reads TGTGCCAGCAACGGCGGGGCAGGCCTGGAGACCCAGTACTTC.

In this sample, this clonotype turned up a few times. This chain uses TRBV20-1 with TRBJ2-3, with TRBD2 matching over 10 bases. The CDR3 spans 14 residues. With 2 bases clipped from V and 4 bases from J, the junction kept 3 bases outside the gene matches. Germline V lookup: CDR1 DFQATT, CDR2 SNEGSKA (reference sequence). CDR3 amino acids: CSARRAGGADTQYF. Written as DNA, the CDR3 is TGCAGTGCTAGACGAGCGGGAGGGGCAGATACGCAGTATTTT.

The table lists this clonotype with a few counts. This sequence joins TRBV12-3 or TRBV12-4 and TRBJ2-7; D not resolved. Trimming pared 4 bases from V and 1 base from J, leaving 2 bases between. CDR3 length: 11 residues. CDR3 sequence: CASSWSYEQYF. As DNA, the CDR3 is TGTGCCAGCAGTTGGTCCTACGAGCAGTACTTC.

The chain carries TRBV5-6 and TRBJ2-7; D is undetermined. Trimming took off 5 bases at V and 1 base at J, with 10 bases between the two ends. Germline V gives CDR1 SGHDT, CDR2 YYEEEE. The CDR3 totals 13 residues. As DNA, the CDR3 is TGTGCCAGCAGGGATCAGGTTTCCTACGAGCAGTACTTC. Protein: CASRDQVSYEQYF.

This clonotype was seen ten or more times. The rearrangement links TRBV7-9 to TRBJ2-3, with 10 positions matching TRBD2. The V gene end was trimmed by 5 bases and the J gene end by 3 bases; junction bases not matched to a gene: 11. The CDR3 runs to 17 residues. Germline-derived CDR1 and CDR2 are SEHNR and FQNEAQ (reference sequence). The CDR3 loop reads CASSPWRLAGFTDTQYF. For the CDR3, the DNA is TGTGCCAGCAGCCCATGGAGACTAGCGGGTTTTACAGATACGCAGTATTTT. Full variable domain (missing parts from reference TRBV7-9 and TRBJ2-3): DTGVSQNPRHKITKRGQNVTFRCDPISEHNRLYWYRQTLGQGPEFLTYFQNEAQLEKSRLLSDRFSAERPKGSFSTLEIQRTEQGDSAMYLCASSPWRLAGFTDTQYFGPGTRLTVL.

This clonotype was counted ten times or more. The CDR3 DNA is TGTGCCAGCAGTGAAGCCAGCGAAGCTTTCTTT. Amino acid sequence: CASSEASEAFF. The gene calls are TRBV2 and TRBJ1-1; D gene unclear. V dropped 0 bases and J dropped 8 bases, with 4 bases sitting between them. The CDR3 spans 11 residues. The germline CDR1 and CDR2 sequences are SNHLY and FYNNEI.

This clonotype was observed a handful of times. CDR3 in amino acids: CASSSQARSYNEQFF. The CDR3 DNA follows: TGTGCCAGCAGCTCCCAAGCGCGATCCTACAATGAGCAGTTCTTC. The V call is TRBV5-6, the J call TRBJ2-1; unclear D gene. Trimming took off 3 bases at V and 1 base at J, with 11 bases between the two ends. Per the germline V gene, CDR1 is SGHDT and CDR2 is YYEEEE. This CDR3 is 15 amino acids long. Looking up the rest from reference TRBV5-6 and TRBJ2-1 gives the full variable domain: DAGVTQSPTHLIKTRGQQVTLRCSPKSGHDTVSWYQQALGQGPQFIFQYYEEEERQRGNFPDRFSGHQFPNYSSELNVNALLLGDSALYLCASSSQARSYNEQFFGPGTRLTVL.

This chain connects TRBV20-1 to TRBJ2-5; 11 nucleotides match TRBD2. Germline V CDR1 and CDR2: DFQATT, SNEGSKA (reference sequence). CDR3 length: 15 residues. The CDR3 nucleotides are TGCAGCCCTAAGGGAGCTAGCGGGGGGCAAGAGACCCAGTACTTC. It yields the protein CSPKGASGGQETQYF.